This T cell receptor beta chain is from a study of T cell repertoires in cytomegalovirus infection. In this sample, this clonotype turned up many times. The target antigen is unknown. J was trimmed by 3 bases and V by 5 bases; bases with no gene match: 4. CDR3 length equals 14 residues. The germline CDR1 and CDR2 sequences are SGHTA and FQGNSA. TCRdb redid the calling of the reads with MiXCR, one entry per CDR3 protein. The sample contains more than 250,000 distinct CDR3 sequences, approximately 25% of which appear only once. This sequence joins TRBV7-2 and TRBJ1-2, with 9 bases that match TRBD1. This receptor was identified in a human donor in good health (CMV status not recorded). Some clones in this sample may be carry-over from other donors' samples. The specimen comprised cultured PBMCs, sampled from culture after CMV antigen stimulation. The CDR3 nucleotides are TGTGCCAGCAGCACTACAGGGGGCGACTATGGCTACACCTTC. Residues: CASSTTGGDYGYTF.